This TCR beta chain is from a study of cytomegalovirus exposure and HLA in healthy donors. PCR used 60 Vbeta primers and 13 Jbeta primers. Using immunoSEQ multiplex PCR, the repertoire was profiled, and TCRdb retains in-frame clones only, with some absent. There are roughly 110,000 clones in the sample; over 70% occur only once, and around 3.9% lies in the top ten. From germline, CDR1 is SNHLY and CDR2 FYNNEI. The CDR3 is 12 amino acids. V lost 6 bases to trimming and J lost 3 bases, with 8 bases between them. This clonotype was sampled from a woman aged 40-49 years in good health and CMV-seropositive. The chain uses TRBV2 and TRBJ1-1; no definite D call. The specimen sequenced was PBMCs. CDR3 sequence (DNA): TGTGCCAGCAGAGAACACTACACTGAAGCTTTCTTT. Its translation is CASREHYTEAFF.